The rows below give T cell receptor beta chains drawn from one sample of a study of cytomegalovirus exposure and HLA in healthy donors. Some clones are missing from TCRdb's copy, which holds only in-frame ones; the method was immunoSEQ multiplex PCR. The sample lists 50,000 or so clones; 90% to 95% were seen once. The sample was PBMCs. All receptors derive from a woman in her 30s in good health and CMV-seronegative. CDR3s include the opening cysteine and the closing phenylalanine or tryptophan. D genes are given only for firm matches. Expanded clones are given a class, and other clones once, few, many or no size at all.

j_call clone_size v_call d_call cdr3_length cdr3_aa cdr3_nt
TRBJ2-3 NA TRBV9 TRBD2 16 CASSVDGTRGTDTQYF TGTGCCAGCAGCGTAGATGGGACTAGAGGCACAGATACGCAGTATTTT
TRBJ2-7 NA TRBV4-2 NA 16 CASSQDLTGITYEQYF TGTGCCAGCAGCCAAGATCTGACGGGGATAACCTACGAGCAGTACTTC
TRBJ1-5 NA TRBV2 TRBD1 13 CASSGQGDQPQHF TGTGCCAGCAGTGGACAGGGGGATCAGCCCCAGCATTTT
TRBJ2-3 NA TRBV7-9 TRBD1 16 CASRSIGTASTDTQYF TGTGCCAGCAGATCCATTGGGACAGCTAGCACAGATACGCAGTATTTT
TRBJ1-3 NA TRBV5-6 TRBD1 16 CASSILQGAAGNTIYF TGTGCCAGCAGCATACTGCAGGGGGCAGCAGGAAACACCATATATTTT
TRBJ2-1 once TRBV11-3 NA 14 CASSLGAGSNEQFF TGTGCCAGCAGCTTAGGGGCCGGTTCCAATGAGCAGTTCTTC
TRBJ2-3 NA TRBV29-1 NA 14 CSVESGLITDTQYF TGCAGCGTTGAGTCTGGACTAATTACAGATACGCAGTATTTT
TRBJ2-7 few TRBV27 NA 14 CASMKPGVNYEQYF TGTGCCAGCATGAAGCCAGGGGTAAATTACGAGCAGTACTTC
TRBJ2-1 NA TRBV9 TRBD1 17 CASSVRPPGQGVIEQFF TGTGCCAGCAGCGTACGACCCCCGGGACAGGGGGTCATTGAGCAGTTCTTC
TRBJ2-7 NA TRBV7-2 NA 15 CASSLGLRESYEQYF TGTGCCAGCAGCTTAGGTCTCCGGGAAAGCTACGAGCAGTACTTC
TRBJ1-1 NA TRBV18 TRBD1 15 CASSPGTGASNEAFF TGTGCCAGCTCACCAGGGACAGGGGCATCTAACGAAGCTTTCTTT
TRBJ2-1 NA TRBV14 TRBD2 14 CASSLVGGRAEQFF TGTGCCAGCAGCCTAGTTGGCGGGAGGGCTGAGCAGTTCTTC
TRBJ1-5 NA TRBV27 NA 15 CASSRLSDTNQPQHF TGTGCCAGCAGTCGTTTGTCTGACACCAATCAGCCCCAGCATTTT
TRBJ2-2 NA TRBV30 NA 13 CAWGTQGLGELFF TGTGCCTGGGGAACACAGGGTCTCGGGGAGCTGTTTTTT
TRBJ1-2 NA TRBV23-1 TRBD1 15 CASSQTGQGAYGYTF TGCGCCAGCAGTCAAACGGGACAGGGGGCCTATGGCTACACCTTC
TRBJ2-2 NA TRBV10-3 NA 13 CASTRENDGELFF TGTGCCAGCACGAGGGAGAACGACGGGGAGCTGTTTTTT
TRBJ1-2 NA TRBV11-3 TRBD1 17 CASSHGERRGLCCGYTF TGTGCCAGCAGCCACGGGGAACGCAGGGGGCTATGTTGTGGCTACACCTTC
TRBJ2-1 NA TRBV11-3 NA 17 CASSLESPLASDNEQFF TGTGCCAGCAGCTTAGAATCGCCCCTAGCTAGCGACAATGAGCAGTTCTTC
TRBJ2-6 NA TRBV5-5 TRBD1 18 CASSFTGGRSSGANVLTF TGTGCCAGCAGCTTCACAGGGGGTCGGAGCTCTGGGGCCAACGTCCTGACTTTC
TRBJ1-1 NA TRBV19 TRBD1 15 CASSGRGRGSTEAFF TGTGCCAGTTCAGGTCGCGGCAGGGGGAGCACTGAAGCTTTCTTT
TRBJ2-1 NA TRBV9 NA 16 CASSPEGVSSYNEQFF TGTGCCAGCAGCCCAGAGGGGGTTAGCTCCTACAATGAGCAGTTCTTC
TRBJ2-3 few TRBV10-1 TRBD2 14 CASSVGGRADTQYF TGCGCCAGCTCCGTCGGAGGGAGGGCAGATACGCAGTATTTT
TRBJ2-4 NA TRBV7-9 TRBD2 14 CASSFSGRGDIQYF TGTGCCAGCAGCTTTAGCGGGAGGGGGGACATTCAGTACTTC
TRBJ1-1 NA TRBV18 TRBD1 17 CASSPKDRVPTNTEAFF TGTGCCAGCTCACCTAAAGACAGGGTACCTACAAACACTGAAGCTTTCTTT
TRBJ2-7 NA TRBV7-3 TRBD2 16 CASSLPGGAGTYEQYF TGTGCCAGCAGCCTCCCGGGGGGGGCAGGGACCTACGAGCAGTACTTC
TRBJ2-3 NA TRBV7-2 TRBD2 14 CASRPGAGADTQYF TGTGCCAGCAGACCTGGAGCGGGAGCAGATACGCAGTATTTT
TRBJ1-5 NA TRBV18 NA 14 CASSPGGGDQPQHF TGTGCCAGCTCACCAGGCGGGGGCGATCAGCCCCAGCATTTT
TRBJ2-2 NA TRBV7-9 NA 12 CASSSYTGELFF TGTGCCAGCAGCTCATACACCGGGGAGCTGTTTTTT
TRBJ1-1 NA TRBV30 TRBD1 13 CAWATGASTEAFF TGTGCCTGGGCAACAGGGGCCAGCACTGAAGCTTTCTTT
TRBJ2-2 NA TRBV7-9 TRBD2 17 CASSSGLVGSHTGELFF TGTGCCAGCAGCTCTGGACTAGTGGGTTCTCACACCGGGGAGCTGTTTTTT
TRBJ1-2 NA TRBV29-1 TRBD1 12 CSVPDRGDYYTF TGCAGCGTGCCGGACAGGGGAGATTACTACACCTTC
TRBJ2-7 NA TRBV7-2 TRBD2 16 CASSFSLAGGNYEQYF TGTGCCAGCAGCTTCTCACTAGCGGGAGGGAACTACGAGCAGTACTTC
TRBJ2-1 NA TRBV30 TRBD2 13 CAWSGGTSNEQFF TGTGCCTGGAGTGGAGGGACTAGCAATGAGCAGTTCTTC
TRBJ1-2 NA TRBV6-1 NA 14 CASSEGGSRDGYTF TGTGCCAGCAGTGAAGGTGGGAGTAGGGATGGCTACACCTTC
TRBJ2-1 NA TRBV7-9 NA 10 CASSSLDVFF TGTGCCAGCAGCTCCCTAGACGTCTTCTTC
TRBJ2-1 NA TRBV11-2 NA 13 CASSLVEGNEQFF TGTGCCAGCAGCTTAGTTGAGGGTAATGAGCAGTTCTTC
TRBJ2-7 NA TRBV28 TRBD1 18 CASSFDGQGKRSSDEQYF TGTGCCAGCAGTTTTGACGGACAGGGGAAACGTAGTTCGGACGAGCAGTACTTC
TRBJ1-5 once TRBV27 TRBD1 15 CASSPDRGLNQPQHF TGTGCCAGCAGTCCGGACAGGGGGCTTAATCAGCCCCAGCATTTT
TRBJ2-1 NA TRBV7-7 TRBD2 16 CASSSSLAGGFNEQFF TGTGCCAGCAGCTCGTCACTAGCGGGAGGGTTCAATGAGCAGTTCTTC